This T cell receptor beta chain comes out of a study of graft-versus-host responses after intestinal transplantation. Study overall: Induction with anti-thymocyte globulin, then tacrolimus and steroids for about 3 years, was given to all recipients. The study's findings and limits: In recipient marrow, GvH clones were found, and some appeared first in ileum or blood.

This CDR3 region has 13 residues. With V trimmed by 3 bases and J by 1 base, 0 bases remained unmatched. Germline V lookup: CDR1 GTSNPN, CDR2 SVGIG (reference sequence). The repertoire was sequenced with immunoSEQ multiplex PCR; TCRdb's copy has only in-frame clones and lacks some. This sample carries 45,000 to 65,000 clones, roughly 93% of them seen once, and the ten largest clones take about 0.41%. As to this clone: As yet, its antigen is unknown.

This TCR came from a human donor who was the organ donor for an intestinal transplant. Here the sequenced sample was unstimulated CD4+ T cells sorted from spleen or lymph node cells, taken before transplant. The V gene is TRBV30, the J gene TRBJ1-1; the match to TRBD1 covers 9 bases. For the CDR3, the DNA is TGTGCCTGGAGACAGGGGGCGAACACTGAAGCTTTCTTT. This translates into CAWRQGANTEAFF.